This T cell receptor (beta chain) came from a study of T cells after yellow fever vaccination. Unmatched junction bases numbered 6, after V lost 3 bases and J lost 4 bases. CDR3 length equals 14 residues. Germline CDR1 SQVTM, CDR2 ANQGSEA. Many counts were recorded for this clonotype. Its antigen remains unknown. General study results and limits: The secondary response showed a weaker magnitude and a faster peak, day 5 versus 15.

TCRdb fed the 5' RACE reads into MiXCR, producing one record per CDR3 protein. The data show about 63,000 distinct CDR3 sequences, with approximately 8% seen just once and 35% to 40% held by the top ten. This chain connects TRBV29-1 to TRBJ2-1, with 7 bases fitting TRBD1. The clonotype was recovered from a man younger than 40 who received the YFV17D yellow fever vaccine. The sequenced sample was CD8+ T cells sorted from PBMCs, obtained 15 days after the yellow fever booster vaccination. CDR3 DNA: TGCAGCGTTGATGAGGGGGCGCGTTACAATGAGCAGTTCTTC. Its protein product is CSVDEGARYNEQFF.